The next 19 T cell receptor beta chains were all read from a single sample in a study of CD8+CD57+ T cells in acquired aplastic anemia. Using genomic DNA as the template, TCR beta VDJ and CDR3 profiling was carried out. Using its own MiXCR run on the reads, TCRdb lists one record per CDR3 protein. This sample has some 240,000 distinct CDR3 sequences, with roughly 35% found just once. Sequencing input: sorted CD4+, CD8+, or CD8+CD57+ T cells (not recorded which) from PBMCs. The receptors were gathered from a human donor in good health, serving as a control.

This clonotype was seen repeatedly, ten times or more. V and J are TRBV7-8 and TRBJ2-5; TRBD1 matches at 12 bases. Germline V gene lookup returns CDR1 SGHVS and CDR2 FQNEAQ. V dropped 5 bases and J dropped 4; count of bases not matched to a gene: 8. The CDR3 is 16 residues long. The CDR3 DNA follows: TGTGCCAGCAGCCGATGGGACAGGGGGCTAGGAGAGACCCAGTACTTC. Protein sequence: CASSRWDRGLGETQYF.

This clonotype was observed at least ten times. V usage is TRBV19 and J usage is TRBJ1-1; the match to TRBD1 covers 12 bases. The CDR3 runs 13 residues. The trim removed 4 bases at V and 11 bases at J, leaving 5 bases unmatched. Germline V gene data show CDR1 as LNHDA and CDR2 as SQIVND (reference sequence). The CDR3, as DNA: TGTGCCAGTAGTACCGGGACAGGGGGCCAGGCTTTCTTT. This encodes CASSTGTGGQAFF.

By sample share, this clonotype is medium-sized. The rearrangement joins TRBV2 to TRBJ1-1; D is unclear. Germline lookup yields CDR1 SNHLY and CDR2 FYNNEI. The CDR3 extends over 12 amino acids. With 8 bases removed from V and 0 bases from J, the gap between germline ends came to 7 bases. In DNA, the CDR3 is TGTGCCAGCGAACTAATGAACACTGAAGCTTTCTTT. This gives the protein CASELMNTEAFF.

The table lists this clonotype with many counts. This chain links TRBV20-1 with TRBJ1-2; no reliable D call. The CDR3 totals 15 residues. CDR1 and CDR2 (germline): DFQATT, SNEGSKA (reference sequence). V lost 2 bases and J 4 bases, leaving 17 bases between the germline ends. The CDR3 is CSARPPEGPVYGYTF. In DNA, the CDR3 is TGCAGTGCTAGACCCCCGGAAGGGCCTGTCTATGGCTACACCTTC.

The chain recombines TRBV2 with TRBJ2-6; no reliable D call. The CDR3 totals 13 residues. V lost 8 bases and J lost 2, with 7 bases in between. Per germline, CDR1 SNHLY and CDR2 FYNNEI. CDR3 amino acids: CASSKAGANVLTF. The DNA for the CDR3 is TGTGCCAGCTCGAAAGCTGGGGCCAACGTCCTGACTTTC.

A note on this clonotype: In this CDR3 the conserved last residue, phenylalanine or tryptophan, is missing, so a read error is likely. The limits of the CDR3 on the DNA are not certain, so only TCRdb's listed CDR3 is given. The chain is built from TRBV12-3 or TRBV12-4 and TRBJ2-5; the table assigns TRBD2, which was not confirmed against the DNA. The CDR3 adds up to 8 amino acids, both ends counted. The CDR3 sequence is CAIRTGTS.

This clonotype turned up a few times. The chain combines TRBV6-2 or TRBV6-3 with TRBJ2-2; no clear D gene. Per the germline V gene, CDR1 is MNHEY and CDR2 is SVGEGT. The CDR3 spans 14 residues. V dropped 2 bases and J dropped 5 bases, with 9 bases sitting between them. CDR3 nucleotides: TGTGCCAGCAGTTACAGATGGATTACCGGGGAGCTGTTTTTT. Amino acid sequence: CASSYRWITGELFF.

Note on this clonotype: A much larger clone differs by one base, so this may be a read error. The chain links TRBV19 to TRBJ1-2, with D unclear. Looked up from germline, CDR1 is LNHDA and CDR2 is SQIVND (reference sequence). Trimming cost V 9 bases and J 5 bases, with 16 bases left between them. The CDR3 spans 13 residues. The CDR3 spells CASSFRQPYGYTF. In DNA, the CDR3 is TGTGCCAGCAGTTTCCGTCAGCCTTATGGCTACACCTTC.

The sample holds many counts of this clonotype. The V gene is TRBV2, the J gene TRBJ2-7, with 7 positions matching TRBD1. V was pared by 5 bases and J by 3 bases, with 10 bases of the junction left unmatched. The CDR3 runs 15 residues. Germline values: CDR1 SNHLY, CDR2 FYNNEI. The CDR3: CASSRLVGGLYEQYF. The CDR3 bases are TGTGCCAGCAGTCGTCTCGTAGGGGGCCTCTACGAGCAGTACTTC.

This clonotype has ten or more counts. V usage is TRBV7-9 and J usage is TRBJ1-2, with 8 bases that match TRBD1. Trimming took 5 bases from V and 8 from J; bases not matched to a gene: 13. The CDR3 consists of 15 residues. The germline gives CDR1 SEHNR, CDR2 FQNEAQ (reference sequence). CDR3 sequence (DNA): TGTGCCAGCAGCCGCGCGACGGACAGGGACTGGGGCTACACCTTC. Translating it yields CASSRATDRDWGYTF.

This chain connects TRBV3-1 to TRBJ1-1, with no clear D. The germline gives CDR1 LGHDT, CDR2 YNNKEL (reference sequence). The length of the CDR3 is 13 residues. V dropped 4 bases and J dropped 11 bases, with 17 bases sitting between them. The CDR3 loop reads CASSPGPRSGAFF. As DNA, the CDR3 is TGTGCCAGCAGCCCCGGACCCCGTAGTGGGGCTTTCTTT.

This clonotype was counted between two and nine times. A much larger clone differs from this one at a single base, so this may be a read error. The CDR3 sequence is CASLDHYGHTF. The CDR3 DNA sequence: TGTGCCAGCCTTGACCACTATGGCCACACCTTC. The chain couples TRBV6-1 to TRBJ1-2, with D unresolved. This CDR3 is built from 11 residues. CDR1 MNHNS and CDR2 SASEGT come from the germline V gene.

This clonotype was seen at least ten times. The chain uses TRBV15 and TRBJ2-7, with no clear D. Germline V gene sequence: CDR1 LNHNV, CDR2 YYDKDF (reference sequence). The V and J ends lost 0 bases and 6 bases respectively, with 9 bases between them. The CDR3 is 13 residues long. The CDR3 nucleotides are TGTGCCACCAGCAGAGATCGGGCCTTCGAGCAGTACTTC. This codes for CATSRDRAFEQYF.

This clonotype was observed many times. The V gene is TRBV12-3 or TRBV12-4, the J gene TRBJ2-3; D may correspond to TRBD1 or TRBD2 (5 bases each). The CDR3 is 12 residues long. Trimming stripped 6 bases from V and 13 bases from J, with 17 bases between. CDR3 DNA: TGTGCCAGCAGAAGGGACCGCGGTTCCGAGTATTTT. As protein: CASRRDRGSEYF.

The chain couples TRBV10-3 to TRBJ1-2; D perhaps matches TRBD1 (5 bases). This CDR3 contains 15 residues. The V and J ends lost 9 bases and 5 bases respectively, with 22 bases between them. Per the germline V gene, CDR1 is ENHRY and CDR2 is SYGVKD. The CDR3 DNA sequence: TGTGCCATTAAACCCACCCTAAGCCAGGGATATGGCTACACCTTC. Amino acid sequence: CAIKPTLSQGYGYTF.

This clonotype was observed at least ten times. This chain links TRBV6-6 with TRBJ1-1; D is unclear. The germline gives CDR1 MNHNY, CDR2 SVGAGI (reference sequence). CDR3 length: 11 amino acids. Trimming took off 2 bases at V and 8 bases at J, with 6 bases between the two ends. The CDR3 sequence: CASSYNVEAFF. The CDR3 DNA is TGTGCCAGCAGTTACAATGTCGAAGCTTTCTTT.

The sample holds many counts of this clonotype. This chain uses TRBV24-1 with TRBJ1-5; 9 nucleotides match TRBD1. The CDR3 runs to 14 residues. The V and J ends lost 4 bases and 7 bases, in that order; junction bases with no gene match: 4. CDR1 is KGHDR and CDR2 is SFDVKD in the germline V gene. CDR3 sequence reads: CATSDNRGQQPQHF. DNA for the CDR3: TGTGCCACCAGTGACAACAGGGGGCAACAGCCCCAGCATTTT.

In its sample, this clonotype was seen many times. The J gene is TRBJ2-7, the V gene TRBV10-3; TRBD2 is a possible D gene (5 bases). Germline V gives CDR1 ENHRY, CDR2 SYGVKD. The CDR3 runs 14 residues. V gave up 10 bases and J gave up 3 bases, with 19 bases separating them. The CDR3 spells CATGNIESNYEQYF. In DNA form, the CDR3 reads TGTGCCACGGGGAACATAGAATCTAACTACGAGCAGTACTTC.

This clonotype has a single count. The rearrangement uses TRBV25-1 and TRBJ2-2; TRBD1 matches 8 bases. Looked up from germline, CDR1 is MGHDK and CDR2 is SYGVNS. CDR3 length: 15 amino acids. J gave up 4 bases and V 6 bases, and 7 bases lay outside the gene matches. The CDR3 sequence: CASSADRVGTGELFF. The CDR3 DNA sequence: TGTGCCAGCAGCGCGGACAGGGTGGGCACCGGGGAGCTGTTTTTT. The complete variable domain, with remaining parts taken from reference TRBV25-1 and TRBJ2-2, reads EADIYQTPRYLVIGTGKKITLECSQTMGHDKMYWYQQDPGMELHLIHYSYGVNSTEKGDLSSESTVSRIRTEHFPLTLESARPSHTSQYLCASSADRVGTGELFFGEGSRLTVL.